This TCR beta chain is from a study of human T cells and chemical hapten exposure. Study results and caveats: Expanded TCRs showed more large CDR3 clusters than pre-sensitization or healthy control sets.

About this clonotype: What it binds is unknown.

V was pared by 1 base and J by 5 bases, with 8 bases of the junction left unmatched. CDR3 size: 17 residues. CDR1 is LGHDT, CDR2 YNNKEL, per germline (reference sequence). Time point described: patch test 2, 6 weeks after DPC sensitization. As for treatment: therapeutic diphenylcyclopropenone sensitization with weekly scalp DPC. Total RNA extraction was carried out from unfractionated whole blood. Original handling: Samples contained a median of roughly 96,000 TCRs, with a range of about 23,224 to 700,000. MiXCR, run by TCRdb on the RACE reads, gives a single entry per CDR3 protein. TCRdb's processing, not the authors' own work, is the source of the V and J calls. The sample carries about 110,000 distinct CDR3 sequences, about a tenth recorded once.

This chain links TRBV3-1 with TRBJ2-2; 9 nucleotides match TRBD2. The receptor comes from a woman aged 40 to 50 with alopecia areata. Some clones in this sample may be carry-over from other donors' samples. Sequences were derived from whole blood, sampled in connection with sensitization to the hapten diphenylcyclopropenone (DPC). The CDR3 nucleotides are TGTGCCAGCAGCCAAGGAAGTTGGAGCGGGGGGACCGGGGAGCTGTTTTTT. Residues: CASSQGSWSGGTGELFF.